The source of this T cell receptor (beta chain) is a study of blood T cell repertoires in COVID-19. Clones were sequenced by immunoSEQ multiplex PCR, and TCRdb holds only the in-frame ones, with some missing. The table shows around 100,000 clones, with about 85% occurring only once. The sequenced sample consisted of peripheral blood. This clonotype was obtained from a man aged 35 to 55 with acute or convalescent COVID-19.

CDR3 amino acids: CASSNGYEQYF. DNA for the CDR3: TGCGCCAGCAGTAACGGTTACGAGCAGTACTTC. This chain joins TRBV10-2 and TRBJ2-7; D gene ambiguous. This CDR3 is built from 11 residues. The germline gives CDR1 WSHSY, CDR2 SAAADI. V gave up 5 bases and J gave up 4 bases, with 6 bases separating them.